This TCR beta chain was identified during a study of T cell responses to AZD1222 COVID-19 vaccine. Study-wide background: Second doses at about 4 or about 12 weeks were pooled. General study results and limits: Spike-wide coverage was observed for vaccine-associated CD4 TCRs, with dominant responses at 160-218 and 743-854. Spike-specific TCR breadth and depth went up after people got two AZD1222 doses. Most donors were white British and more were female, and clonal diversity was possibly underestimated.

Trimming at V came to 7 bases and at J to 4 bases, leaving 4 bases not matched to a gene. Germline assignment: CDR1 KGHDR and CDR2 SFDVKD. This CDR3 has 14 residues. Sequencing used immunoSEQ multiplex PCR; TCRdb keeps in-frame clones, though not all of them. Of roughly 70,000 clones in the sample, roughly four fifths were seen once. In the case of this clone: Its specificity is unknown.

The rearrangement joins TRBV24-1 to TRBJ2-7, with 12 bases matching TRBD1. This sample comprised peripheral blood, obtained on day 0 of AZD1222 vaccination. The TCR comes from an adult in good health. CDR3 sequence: CATRGTGGKYEQYF. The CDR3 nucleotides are TGTGCCACCAGGGGGACAGGGGGCAAGTACGAGCAGTACTTC.